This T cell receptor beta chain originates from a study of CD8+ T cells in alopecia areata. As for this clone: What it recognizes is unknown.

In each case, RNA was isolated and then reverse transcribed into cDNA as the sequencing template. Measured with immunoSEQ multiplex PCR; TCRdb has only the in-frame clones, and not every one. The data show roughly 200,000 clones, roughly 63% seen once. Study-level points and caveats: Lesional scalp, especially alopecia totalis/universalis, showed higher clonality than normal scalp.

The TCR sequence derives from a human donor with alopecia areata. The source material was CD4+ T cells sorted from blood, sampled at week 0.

CDR3 loop: CAWSEFGLAGSEQYF. CDR3 coding DNA: TGTGCCTGGAGTGAGTTTGGCCTAGCGGGGTCTGAGCAGTACTTC. This chain links TRBV30 with TRBJ2-7; TRBD2 agrees at 9 bases. The germline CDR1 and CDR2 sequences are GTSNPN and SVGIG (reference sequence). The ends lost 1 base at V and 7 bases at J; junction bases unmatched: 11. CDR3 size: 15 residues.